This T cell receptor beta chain was captured by sequencing in a study of cytomegalovirus exposure and HLA in healthy donors. General study points: Accurate prediction of most subjects' HLA-A and HLA-B alleles from TCR beta sequences was reported. Productive rates of about 90% or about 30% were seen for most TCR beta V segments in an earlier analysis.

Concerning this clone itself: Its cognate antigen is unknown.

Primers: 60 Vbeta forward and 13 Jbeta reverse. The method was immunoSEQ multiplex PCR; TCRdb's version includes in-frame clones alone and lacks a portion of them. The sample has about 160,000 clones, over 70% seen once. The TCR was taken from a man over 45 in good health and CMV-seropositive. The source material was PBMCs.

In nucleotides, the CDR3 is TGTGCCAGCAGTCGGCGGACAGGGGTTCAAGAGACCCAGTACTTC. Protein: CASSRRTGVQETQYF. The V and J genes are TRBV25-1 and TRBJ2-5, with TRBD1 matching over 9 bases. The CDR3 consists of 15 residues. V gave up 5 bases and J gave up 2 bases; unmatched junction bases: 6. The germline CDR1 and CDR2 sequences are MGHDK and SYGVNS.